The rows below give T cell receptor beta chains drawn from one sample of a study of blood T cells in healthy people across ages. Each CDR3 protein is one row after TCRdb ran MiXCR on the 5' RACE reads. The data show roughly 700,000 distinct CDR3 sequences, with around 32% seen just once and approximately 15% held by the top ten. Input material: blood. The receptors stem from a woman at least 80 years old in good health. Both conserved end residues are part of each CDR3. D genes are given only for firm matches. The size of a clone is reported for some rows only, either as once, few or many, or as a class for expanded clones.

>TRBV7-6|many|TRBJ2-3|TRBD2
CASSPSGASTDTQYF
TGTGCCAGCAGCCCTAGCGGCGCTAGCACAGATACGCAGTATTTT
>TRBV20-1|-|TRBJ2-7|TRBD2
CSAKLAGSSYEQYF
TGCAGTGCTAAGTTAGCGGGGAGCTCCTACGAGCAGTACTTC
>TRBV28|-|TRBJ1-1|-
CASSLRPMNTEAFF
TGTGCCAGCAGTTTACGACCCATGAACACTGAAGCTTTCTTT
>TRBV12-3/TRBV12-4|once|TRBJ2-1|-
CASSRSGTVDNEQFF
TGTGCCAGCAGCCGTTCCGGGACGGTTGACAATGAGCAGTTCTTC
>TRBV29-1|-|TRBJ2-1|-
CSVTFGGGRGEQFF
TGCAGCGTTACTTTCGGTGGGGGTCGGGGTGAGCAGTTCTTC
>TRBV20-1|many|TRBJ1-1|-
CSAPIGPDTEAFF
TGCAGTGCCCCCATCGGGCCCGACACTGAAGCTTTCTTT
>TRBV10-3|many|TRBJ2-3|-
CAISESGIAGRDTQYF
TGTGCCATCAGTGAGAGTGGGATTGCGGGAAGGGATACGCAGTATTTT
>TRBV19|-|TRBJ1-2|-
CASSSGVRSYGYTF
TGTGCCAGTAGTTCCGGGGTCCGGAGCTATGGCTACACCTTC
>TRBV20-1|few|TRBJ2-5|TRBD2
CSASPPSGGAGETQYF
TGCAGTGCTAGTCCCCCTAGCGGGGGGGCGGGAGAGACCCAGTACTTC
>TRBV7-9|-|TRBJ1-2|-
CASSDETTGRRYGYTF
TGTGCCAGCAGCGATGAGACTACGGGGAGAAGGTATGGCTACACCTTC
>TRBV6-2/TRBV6-3|-|TRBJ1-5|-
CASRHPGPQHF
TGTGCCAGCAGACACCCCGGGCCCCAGCATTTT
>TRBV12-3/TRBV12-4|-|TRBJ1-1|-
CASSFSGGRGTEAFF
TGTGCCAGCAGTTTCTCCGGGGGGCGGGGCACTGAAGCTTTCTTT
>TRBV7-2|-|TRBJ2-6|-
CARGVPGANVRTF
TGTGCCAGAGGGGTTCCTGGGGCCAACGTCCGGACTTTC
>TRBV6-1|few|TRBJ2-2|-
CASKQAGELFF
TGTGCCAGCAAGCAAGCCGGGGAGCTGTTTTTT
>TRBV20-1|many|TRBJ2-7|TRBD1
CSAPGQGVYEQYF
TGCAGTGCCCCGGGACAGGGGGTTTACGAGCAGTACTTC
>TRBV7-2|many|TRBJ2-1|TRBD2
CASRYTSGSRTHEQFF
TGTGCCAGCAGGTATACTAGCGGATCGAGGACACATGAGCAGTTCTTC
>TRBV10-3|few|TRBJ1-5|-
CAISAATGSQHF
TGTGCCATCAGTGCTGCGACAGGATCCCAGCATTTT
>TRBV6-6|many|TRBJ2-3|-
CASIDALATDTQYF
TGTGCCAGCATCGATGCTCTCGCCACAGATACGCAGTATTTT
>TRBV4-1|-|TRBJ2-7|-
CASSQKQEDAYEQYF
TGCGCCAGCAGCCAAAAACAGGAGGATGCCTACGAGCAGTACTTC
>TRBV20-1|many|TRBJ2-1|TRBD2
CSARDLLRLAGDDFGAYNEQFF
TGCAGTGCTAGAGATCTCCTAAGACTAGCGGGGGATGACTTCGGCGCTTACAATGAGCAGTTCTTC
>TRBV20-1|many|TRBJ2-5|TRBD2
CSAEPGGAQETQYF
TGCAGTGCGGAACCGGGAGGGGCCCAAGAGACCCAGTACTTC
>TRBV12-3/TRBV12-4|-|TRBJ2-5|-
CASSLEGWETRYF
TGTGCCAGCAGTTTGGAGGGGTGGGAGACCCGGTACTTC
>TRBV6-2/TRBV6-3|once|TRBJ2-1|-
CASSYPDNEQFF
TGTGCCAGCAGTTACCCTGACAATGAGCAGTTCTTC
>TRBV30|few|TRBJ2-3|-
CAWSPVQGQADTQYF
TGTGCCTGGAGCCCCGTTCAGGGGCAGGCAGATACGCAGTATTTT
>TRBV7-3|many|TRBJ2-1|TRBD2
CASSIQRGGGDEQFF
TGTGCCAGCAGCATTCAGCGGGGGGGTGGAGATGAGCAGTTCTTC
>TRBV7-2|many|TRBJ1-6|-
CASRLGEVLHF
TGTGCCAGCAGATTAGGGGAGGTCCTCCACTTT
>TRBV19|many|TRBJ2-1|-
CASSMGQGKNEQFF
TGTGCCAGTAGTATGGGCCAGGGAAAAAATGAGCAGTTCTTC
>TRBV29-1|many|TRBJ2-1|TRBD2
CSVVQGSGGNEQFF
TGCAGCGTTGTTCAGGGCTCGGGGGGCAATGAGCAGTTCTTC
>TRBV6-5|many|TRBJ1-1|-
CASSRMGNTEAFF
TGTGCCAGCAGCCGAATGGGGAACACTGAAGCTTTCTTT
>TRBV20-1|many|TRBJ2-1|-
CSASLEGGGTYNEQFF
TGCAGTGCTAGCTTGGAAGGGGGGGGCACCTACAATGAGCAGTTCTTC
>TRBV15|-|TRBJ2-7|TRBD2
CATSRGQREGRDEQYF
TGTGCCACCAGCAGAGGGCAGCGGGAGGGCCGCGACGAGCAGTACTTC
>TRBV20-1|many|TRBJ2-5|TRBD1
CSPENRGGETQYF
TGCAGTCCGGAGAACAGGGGTGGAGAGACCCAGTACTTC
>TRBV2|few|TRBJ2-2|-
CASSEKNTGELFF
TGTGCCAGCAGTGAAAAGAACACCGGGGAGCTGTTTTTT
>TRBV7-2|many|TRBJ1-2|-
CASSFPRQAHYGYTF
TGTGCCAGCAGCTTCCCCCGACAGGCCCACTATGGCTACACCTTC
>TRBV7-3|many|TRBJ2-3|TRBD1
CASSKQGAVADTQYF
TGTGCCAGCAGCAAACAGGGGGCAGTGGCAGATACGCAGTATTTT
>TRBV7-2|many|TRBJ2-2|-
CASSLERGSRELFF
TGTGCCAGCAGCTTAGAGAGGGGGTCACGGGAGCTGTTTTTT
>TRBV24-1|many|TRBJ2-1|-
CATSEPVAHEQFF
TGTGCCACCAGTGAACCGGTTGCGCATGAGCAGTTCTTC
>TRBV11-1|-|TRBJ2-1|TRBD1
CASSLGQVEQFF
TGTGCCAGCAGCTTGGGACAGGTTGAGCAGTTCTTC
>TRBV3-1|many|TRBJ1-4|-
CASSPRGGGEKLFF
TGTGCCAGCAGCCCCAGGGGCGGTGGTGAAAAACTGTTTTTT
>TRBV9|many|TRBJ1-6|TRBD1
CASSVSGTGRNSPLHF
TGTGCCAGCAGCGTCAGCGGGACAGGGCGTAATTCACCCCTCCACTTT
>TRBV3-1|-|TRBJ1-1|-
CASSQGEKRTEAFF
TGTGCCAGCAGCCAAGGGGAGAAGCGCACTGAAGCTTTCTTT
>TRBV27|-|TRBJ2-5|-
CASSLKSQETQYF
TGTGCCAGCAGTTTAAAGAGCCAAGAGACCCAGTACTTC
>TRBV6-1|many|TRBJ2-1|TRBD1
CASKATGSSYNEQFF
TGTGCCAGCAAAGCGACAGGGAGCTCCTACAATGAGCAGTTCTTC
>TRBV20-1|many|TRBJ1-2|TRBD1
CSAGIPDRVRNGYTF
TGCAGTGCTGGAATACCGGACAGGGTTAGAAATGGCTACACCTTC
>TRBV4-2|-|TRBJ1-6|-
CASSPEDRGINSPLHF
TGTGCCAGCAGCCCGGAGGACAGAGGGATAAATTCACCCCTCCACTTT
>TRBV6-6|few|TRBJ2-7|-
CASSSLGGSEQYF
TGTGCCAGCAGTTCCCTGGGCGGCAGCGAGCAGTACTTC
>TRBV7-2|-|TRBJ2-7|-
CASSLVGFSEQYF
TGTGCCAGCAGCTTAGTTGGATTCTCCGAGCAGTACTTC
>TRBV20-1|many|TRBJ2-5|-
CSARDRVFETQYF
TGCAGTGCTAGAGATCGGGTTTTCGAGACCCAGTACTTC
>TRBV7-3|many|TRBJ1-2|TRBD1
CASSPVGTGGYGYTF
TGTGCCAGCAGCCCTGTGGGGACAGGGGGTTATGGCTACACCTTC
>TRBV11-1|many|TRBJ1-1|-
CASAPGTSNTEAFF
TGTGCCAGCGCCCCAGGGACATCGAACACTGAAGCTTTCTTT
>TRBV7-2|-|TRBJ2-1|-
CASSSRFLDNEQFF
TGTGCCAGCAGCTCGCGGTTTCTAGACAATGAGCAGTTCTTC
>TRBV5-1|many|TRBJ1-4|-
CASSKEGSREKLFF
TGCGCCAGCAGCAAAGAGGGTTCTCGGGAAAAACTGTTTTTT
>TRBV30|few|TRBJ2-4|TRBD1
CAWSVQGAKNIQYF
TGTGCCTGGAGTGTACAGGGGGCCAAAAACATTCAGTACTTC
>TRBV20-1|-|TRBJ2-1|-
CSASREISYNEQFF
TGCAGTGCTAGTCGAGAAATCTCCTACAATGAGCAGTTCTTC